Listed below are T cell receptor beta chains from one sample, sequenced in a study of identical twins. MiXCR, run by TCRdb on the 5' RACE reads, gives a single entry per CDR3 protein. The table records 200,000 to 250,000 distinct CDR3 sequences, 7.5% of them present only once. These data also formed part of another study, on yellow fever vaccine responses in identical twins.

Sequencing used CD8+ T cells sorted from blood. The source of these receptors is a woman aged 18-29 years in good health. Both conserved end residues are part of each CDR3. The D gene is left open where the match is weak. Some rows have no size entry. The others give once, few or many, or a class for an expanded clone.

NA,TRBV7-9,few,TRBJ2-1,CASSLGKGVSYNEQFF,TGTGCCAGCAGCTTAGGAAAGGGAGTGTCCTACAATGAGCAGTTCTTC
NA,TRBV4-1,many,TRBJ1-1,CASSQPANTEAFF,TGCGCCAGCAGCCAACCAGCAAACACTGAAGCTTTCTTT
NA,TRBV15,NA,TRBJ1-3,CATSRESPGRAGNTIYF,TGTGCCACCAGCAGAGAGTCACCAGGGAGGGCTGGAAACACCATATATTTT
TRBD2,TRBV12-3/TRBV12-4,NA,TRBJ2-1,CASRDPSGRDNEQFF,TGTGCCAGCAGAGATCCTAGCGGGAGAGACAATGAGCAGTTCTTC
NA,TRBV25-1,many,TRBJ2-6,CASSQGYSGANVLTF,TGTGCCAGCAGTCAAGGGTACTCTGGGGCCAACGTCCTGACTTTC
TRBD1,TRBV2,NA,TRBJ2-5,CASSGTGLTETQYF,TGTGCCAGCAGTGGGACAGGGCTTACAGAGACCCAGTACTTC
NA,TRBV29-1,few,TRBJ1-2,CSVEAEQRGDYGYAF,TGCAGCGTTGAGGCCGAACAGAGGGGAGACTATGGCTACGCCTTC
NA,TRBV7-6,few,TRBJ2-2,CASRPTGQPNSRELFF,TGTGCCAGCAGACCTACGGGGCAGCCTAATTCCCGGGAGCTGTTTTTT
NA,TRBV7-9,NA,TRBJ2-2,CASSSGLGTGELFF,TGTGCCAGCAGTTCCGGGTTGGGCACCGGGGAGCTGTTTTTT
NA,TRBV11-2,NA,TRBJ2-3,CASSFPRLDSSTDTQYF,TGTGCCAGCAGCTTCCCTAGGCTTGATTCTAGCACAGATACGCAGTATTTT
NA,TRBV10-3,many,TRBJ2-2,CAISHSSGELFF,TGTGCCATCAGCCACTCCTCCGGGGAGCTGTTTTTT
NA,TRBV18,NA,TRBJ2-3,CASSPTARDIDSTDTQYF,TGTGCCAGCTCACCGACCGCCCGGGACATAGATAGCACAGATACGCAGTATTTT
TRBD2,TRBV20-1,many,TRBJ2-1,CSARGPSGASYNEQFF,TGCAGTGCTAGAGGCCCTAGCGGGGCCTCCTACAATGAGCAGTTCTTC
NA,TRBV7-3,NA,TRBJ2-2,CASSLSSTGELFF,TGTGCCAGCAGCTTATCTAGCACCGGGGAGCTGTTTTTT
NA,TRBV6-1,many,TRBJ2-1,CASSRGGVTTNWGEQFF,TGTGCCAGCTCCCGGGGTGGGGTGACCACCAATTGGGGTGAGCAGTTCTTC
TRBD2,TRBV2,NA,TRBJ2-3,CASSDGLAGVGTQYF,TGTGCCAGCAGTGACGGACTAGCGGGAGTGGGTACGCAGTATTTT
TRBD2,TRBV5-1,NA,TRBJ2-2,CASSLRTSGVANTGELFF,TGCGCCAGCAGCTTGAGGACTAGCGGGGTCGCGAACACCGGGGAGCTGTTTTTT
NA,TRBV9,few,TRBJ2-2,CASSAPSGPSANTGELFF,TGTGCCAGCAGCGCCCCGTCGGGGCCCAGCGCAAACACCGGGGAGCTGTTTTTT
NA,TRBV12-3/TRBV12-4,few,TRBJ2-1,CASSTRRQGKSYNEQFF,TGTGCCAGCAGTACCCGTCGGCAGGGAAAATCCTACAATGAGCAGTTCTTC
TRBD2,TRBV7-8,NA,TRBJ2-7,CASSILLAGDSYEQYF,TGTGCCAGCAGCATATTACTAGCGGGGGACTCCTACGAGCAGTACTTC
NA,TRBV5-5,NA,TRBJ1-4,CASSVGVSSTNEKLFF,TGTGCCAGCAGCGTGGGGGTTTCTTCAACTAATGAAAAACTGTTTTTT
TRBD2,TRBV27,NA,TRBJ2-4,CASSSIIIAGEDGKNIQYF,TGTGCCAGCAGCTCCATTATAATAGCGGGAGAAGATGGCAAAAACATTCAGTACTTC
NA,TRBV27,few,TRBJ1-2,CASSDNPFTGGDYGYTF,TGTGCCAGCAGTGATAACCCTTTCACAGGCGGTGACTATGGCTACACCTTC
NA,TRBV7-9,many,TRBJ1-1,CASSFPRDTEAFF,TGTGCCAGCAGCTTCCCGCGGGACACTGAAGCTTTCTTT
NA,TRBV12-5,few,TRBJ2-3,CASGLGTTTDTQYF,TGTGCTAGTGGTTTGGGGACTACCACAGATACGCAGTATTTT
TRBD1,TRBV7-8,many,TRBJ2-7,CASSRDQTGHEQYF,TGTGCCAGCAGCCGTGACCAGACAGGGCACGAGCAGTACTTC
NA,TRBV7-8,NA,TRBJ2-5,CASSLRSKETQYF,TGTGCCAGCAGCTTAAGGTCCAAAGAGACCCAGTACTTC